Presented here are 6 T cell receptor beta chains from one specimen sequenced in a study of shared clonotypes between healthy human individuals (dated by TCRdb to 2019 to 2021). The library was made by the immunoSEQ multiplex PCR assay. TCRdb retrieved this table from immuneACCESS and kept in-frame rearrangements only. Not all clones are present; in checked studies, unresolved V genes account for under half, and no reason is known for the remainder. The sample table contains about 1.1 million clones; only one count was recorded for around 77% of them. 0.89% of the sample goes to the ten largest clones. The sequenced sample consisted of memory CD4+ T cells from PBMCs. What this sample's cell subset or site label stands for: CD45RA-negative fraction. The receptors were sampled from a man aged 18 to 35 in good health. Some clones in this sample may be carry-over from other donors' samples.

A few counts support this clone. The V and J genes are TRBV19 and TRBJ2-3, with D unclear. V was clipped by 6 bases and J by 11 bases, with 18 bases between them. The germline gives CDR1 LNHDA, CDR2 SQIVND (reference sequence). This CDR3 is built from 13 residues. In nucleotides, the CDR3 is TGTGCCAGTAGGGCGGTAGGCGGAGATGGGCAGTATTTT. The encoded protein is CASRAVGGDGQYF.

J is TRBJ2-7 and V is TRBV10-3; TRBD2 aligns across 9 bases. Germline lookup yields CDR1 ENHRY and CDR2 SYGVKD. CDR3 length equals 16 residues. With 3 bases clipped from V and 0 bases from J, the junction kept 6 bases outside the gene matches. The CDR3 DNA sequence: TGTGCCATCAGTGAAGGGCTAGCGGGGAGCTCCTACGAGCAGTACTTC. Encoded protein: CAISEGLAGSSYEQYF.

The genes are TRBV7-2 and TRBJ2-7, with unresolved D. V shed 3 bases and J shed 2 bases, with 17 bases lying between them. Germline assignment: CDR1 SGHTA and CDR2 FQGNSA. CDR3 length: 16 amino acids. The CDR3 sequence is CASSLALPPPPYEQYF. The CDR3 DNA reads TGTGCCAGCAGCTTGGCATTACCACCTCCCCCCTACGAGCAGTACTTC.

This chain connects TRBV6-1 to TRBJ1-2; D ambiguous. CDR3 length equals 10 residues. V was cut by 7 bases and J by 8 bases, with 8 bases left in between. Germline lookup yields CDR1 MNHNS and CDR2 SASEGT. CDR3 residues: CASTSLGYTF. The CDR3 nucleotides are TGTGCCAGCACTTCATTGGGCTACACCTTC.

J is TRBJ1-1 and V is TRBV2, with D possibly being TRBD1 (5 bases). Germline lookup yields CDR1 SNHLY and CDR2 FYNNEI. CDR3 length: 12 residues. The ends were cut back, 5 bases at V and 6 bases at J, with 10 bases in the middle. The CDR3 loop is CASSSDSPEAFF. The DNA of the CDR3 is TGTGCCAGCAGTTCTGACAGTCCTGAAGCTTTCTTT.

This chain uses TRBV28 with TRBJ1-2; no firm D call. Germline V gene data show CDR1 as MDHEN and CDR2 as SYDVKM. V dropped 5 bases and J dropped 0 bases, with 10 bases sitting between them. The CDR3 covers 14 residues. The CDR3 region is CASSRAATNYGYTF. The CDR3 DNA follows: TGTGCCAGCAGTCGGGCCGCAACTAACTATGGCTACACCTTC.